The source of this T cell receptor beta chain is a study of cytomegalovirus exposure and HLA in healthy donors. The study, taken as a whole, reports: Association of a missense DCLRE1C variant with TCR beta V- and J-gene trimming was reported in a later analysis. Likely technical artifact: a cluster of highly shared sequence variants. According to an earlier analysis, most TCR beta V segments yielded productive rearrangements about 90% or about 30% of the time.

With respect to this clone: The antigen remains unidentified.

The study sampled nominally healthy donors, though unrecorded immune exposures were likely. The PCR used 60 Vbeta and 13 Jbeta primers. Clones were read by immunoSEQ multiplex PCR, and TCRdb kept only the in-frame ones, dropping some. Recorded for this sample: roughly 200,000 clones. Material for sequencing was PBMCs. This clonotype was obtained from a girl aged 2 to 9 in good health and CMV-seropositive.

The CDR3 DNA reads as TGTGCCAGCAGTTTAAGAATAGAGATACACAGTTCCCCCCTGGACGAGCAGTACTTC. Translation gives CASSLRIEIHSSPLDEQYF. V is TRBV28 and J is TRBJ2-7; D unresolved. V gave up 2 bases and J gave up 5 bases, with 28 bases separating them. The CDR3 has 19 amino acids. From germline, CDR1 is MDHEN and CDR2 SYDVKM.